These 24 T cell receptor beta chains originate from one sample sequenced in a study of CD49a tissue-resident CD8 T cells in human skin (dated by TCRdb to about 2017). Library preparation used the immunoSEQ multiplex PCR assay. TCRdb retrieved this table from immuneACCESS and kept in-frame rearrangements only. Not all clones are present; in checked studies, unresolved V genes account for under half, and no reason is known for the remainder. Across this sample there are about 520 clones, with 73% seen only once. Of the sample, more than 20% is held by the ten largest clones. The sequencing input was CD103- CD8+ T cells sorted from skin dermis. All receptors derive from a human donor in good health.

This clone was recorded once. The J gene is TRBJ1-5, the V gene TRBV5-8; D is possibly TRBD1 (5 bases). Trimming shortened V by 0 bases and J by 1 base, and 8 bases separated the two germline ends. Germline V CDR1 and CDR2: SGHTS, YDEGEE. The CDR3 spans 15 residues. For the CDR3, the DNA is TGTGCCAGCAGCTTGGAGGGGCAGAGCAATCAGCCCCAGCATTTT. Translation gives CASSLEGQSNQPQHF.

The rearrangement joins TRBV6-1 to TRBJ2-6, with D possibly being TRBD2 (5 bases). V was shortened by 2 bases and J by 1 base, with 9 bases between the two germline ends. The CDR3 totals 16 residues. Germline values: CDR1 MNHNS, CDR2 SASEGT. The CDR3, as DNA: TGTGCCAGCAGTGAACTGGAGGCGTCTGGGGCCAACGTCCTGACTTTC. It yields the protein CASSELEASGANVLTF.

The chain employs TRBV5-6 and TRBJ2-1; D gene unclear. The germline CDR1 and CDR2 sequences are SGHDT and YYEEEE. Between the trimmed V and J ends, which lost 4 bases and 8 bases, there was a span of 10 bases. This CDR3 has 12 residues. CDR3 region: CASSLQLHEQFF. The DNA of the CDR3 is TGTGCCAGCAGCCTGCAACTGCATGAGCAGTTCTTC.

The rearrangement uses TRBV4-1 and TRBJ2-3; TRBD2 matches 8 bases. The CDR3 is made up of 20 amino acids. CDR1 is MGHRA and CDR2 is YSYEKL in the germline V gene. V was pared by 1 base and J by 4 bases, with 19 bases of the junction left unmatched. The CDR3 coding sequence is TGCGCCAGCAGCCAAGTACCCATTCCCCAACTAGCGGAAATCGCAGATACGCAGTATTTT. Residues: CASSQVPIPQLAEIADTQYF.

This chain links TRBV5-6 with TRBJ2-7, with a possible D match to TRBD2 (5 bases). In germline, CDR1 is SGHDT, CDR2 YYEEEE. Deletions cut 0 bases from V and 4 bases from J, with 11 bases between. The CDR3 totals 14 residues. DNA for the CDR3: TGTGCCAGCAGCTTGGGTTCAGGAGGATACGAGCAGTACTTC. It yields the protein CASSLGSGGYEQYF.

Judged by abundance, this clone is hyperexpanded (1% or more). V is TRBV5-6 and J is TRBJ1-4, with TRBD1 matching over 7 bases. Germline V gene lookup returns CDR1 SGHDT and CDR2 YYEEEE. This CDR3 has 16 residues. V shed 3 bases and J 3 bases; nucleotides not matched to a gene: 8. The CDR3 coding sequence is TGTGCCAGCAGCTCCAATACAGGGGAGCCTAATGAAAAACTGTTTTTT. The encoded protein is CASSSNTGEPNEKLFF.

Remarks on this clone: An end of the junction differs from the germline gene, which may be a read error. The CDR3 loop reads CASSLGDRPFYEQYF. CDR3 in DNA: TGTGCTAGCAGCTTGGGGGACAGGCCCTTCTACGAGCAGTACTTC. The rearrangement links TRBV7-7 to TRBJ2-7; 8 positions agree with TRBD1. The CDR3 is made up of 15 amino acids. CDR1 is SSHAT, CDR2 FNYEAQ, per germline (reference sequence).

The gene calls are TRBV27 and TRBJ2-2, with D possibly matching TRBD1 (8 bases). This CDR3 is built from 15 residues. Trimming removed 10 bases from V and 1 base from J, with 16 bases in between. Germline V gene lookup returns CDR1 MNHEY and CDR2 SMNVEV (reference sequence). The CDR3 region has the DNA TGTGCCACCAAGGGGGGGACAGGGAACACCGGGGAGCTGTTTTTT. Protein sequence: CATKGGTGNTGELFF.

The chain is built from TRBV19 and TRBJ1-2; TRBD1 aligns across 7 bases. The CDR3 is 15 residues long. V shed 5 bases and J 4 bases; nucleotides not matched to a gene: 10. The germline V gene has CDR1 LNHDA and CDR2 SQIVND (reference sequence). The CDR3 sequence is CASSRRQGRVYGYTF. CDR3 sequence (DNA): TGTGCCAGTAGTCGTAGACAGGGAAGGGTCTATGGCTACACCTTC.

This chain uses TRBV30 with TRBJ1-2; D is possibly TRBD1 (6 bases). The CDR3 runs 15 residues. Germline CDR1 is GTSNPN and CDR2 is SVGIG (reference sequence). V lost 2 bases to trimming and J lost 1 base, with 14 bases between them. CDR3 sequence (DNA): TGTGCCTGGAGTATCGGACAGTACCTTAACTATGGCTACACCTTC. Translated, it gives CAWSIGQYLNYGYTF.

The chain combines TRBV11-2 with TRBJ2-7, with 9 bases identical to TRBD1. The CDR3 is made up of 12 amino acids. From germline, CDR1 is SGHAT and CDR2 FQNNGV. The CDR3: CAGGTGLSEQYF. The CDR3 DNA follows: TGTGCTGGGGGGACAGGGTTGAGCGAGCAGTACTTC.

The chain has TRBV6-5 and TRBJ1-1; no clear D gene. CDR1 and CDR2 (germline): MNHEY, SVGAGI. The germline V and J ends were trimmed by 0 bases and 1 base, with 6 bases remaining between them. The CDR3 is 14 amino acids. CDR3 DNA sequence: TGTGCCAGCAGTTACTCGTCCCGGAACACTGAAGCTTTCTTT. This gives the protein CASSYSSRNTEAFF.

In this sample, this clone turned up once. The chain combines TRBV11-2 with TRBJ2-7; D gene ambiguous. The CDR3 spans 12 residues. The V end was cut by 2 bases, the J end by 6 bases, with 8 bases between. CDR1 SGHAT and CDR2 FQNNGV come from the germline V gene. DNA for the CDR3: TGTGCCAGCAGCTTACACTTCCGCGAGCAGTACTTC. This sequence encodes CASSLHFREQYF.

The gene calls are TRBV18 and TRBJ2-1; 11 bases are a match to TRBD2. The CDR3 spans 16 residues. The germline gives CDR1 KGHSH, CDR2 LQKENI. Trimming at V came to 4 bases and at J to 4 bases, leaving 6 bases not matched to a gene. CDR3 bases: TGTGCCAGCTCACAGCGGACTAGCGGGCCTTACAATGAGCAGTTCTTC. Protein product: CASSQRTSGPYNEQFF.

The genes are TRBV6-5 and TRBJ2-1; maybe TRBD1 (7 bases). V was clipped by 11 bases and J by 2 bases, with 19 bases between them. The CDR3 sequence is 15 residues long. Germline CDR1 reads MNHEY; CDR2 reads SVGAGI. CDR3 DNA: TGTGCCGTCCGAACAGGGGAGGTCGCCTACAATGAGCAGTTCTTC. Translating it yields CAVRTGEVAYNEQFF.

The rearrangement joins TRBV28 to TRBJ1-4; 8 bases match TRBD1. Germline lookup yields CDR1 MDHEN and CDR2 SYDVKM. The CDR3 sequence is 21 residues long. J was trimmed by 2 bases and V by 6 bases; bases with no gene match: 23. The CDR3 here is CASSDQGAIWSGKYTNEKLFF. CDR3 nucleotide sequence: TGTGCCAGCAGCGATCAGGGGGCGATTTGGAGTGGGAAGTATACTAATGAAAAACTGTTTTTT.

This clone turned up a few times. This chain uses TRBV28 with TRBJ2-7; 10 bases match TRBD1. Germline assignment: CDR1 MDHEN and CDR2 SYDVKM. The CDR3 covers 14 residues. The ends lost 4 bases at V and 3 bases at J; junction bases unmatched: 3. The CDR3 here is CASSSRDRGYEQYF. The CDR3 nucleotides are TGTGCCAGCAGTTCCCGGGACAGGGGCTACGAGCAGTACTTC.

The chain is built from TRBV5-1 and TRBJ1-2; D perhaps matches TRBD1 (5 bases). Germline V gene data show CDR1 as SGHRS and CDR2 as YFSETQ. V shed 3 bases and J shed 8 bases, with 11 bases lying between them. This CDR3 contains 12 residues. Written as DNA, the CDR3 is TGCGCCAGCAGCTACCTAGGGGTCGGCTACACCTTC. This sequence encodes CASSYLGVGYTF.

The chain recombines TRBV13 with TRBJ2-1, with a weak D call TRBD2 (6 bases). Trimming shortened V by 6 bases and J by 0 bases, and 6 bases separated the two germline ends. Germline loops: CDR1 PRHDT, CDR2 FYEKMQ (reference sequence). There are 13 residues in the CDR3. The DNA for the CDR3 is TGTGCCAGCAGGACTAGCTCCTACAATGAGCAGTTCTTC. It yields the protein CASRTSSYNEQFF.

This clone has more than one count but fewer than ten. This chain uses TRBV2 with TRBJ2-1, with D possibly matching TRBD2 (5 bases). Germline lookup yields CDR1 SNHLY and CDR2 FYNNEI. The CDR3 is 15 residues long. Trimming shortened V by 5 bases and J by 6 bases, and 17 bases separated the two germline ends. CDR3 protein: CASSSTGPGGNEQFF. CDR3 DNA sequence: TGTGCCAGCAGTTCGACGGGCCCCGGAGGCAATGAGCAGTTCTTC.

This rearrangement joins TRBV7-9 to TRBJ2-7, with a possible D match to TRBD1 (6 bases). CDR3 length equals 18 residues. The V gene's germline CDR1 is SEHNR and CDR2 FQNEAQ (reference sequence). Deletions cut 1 base from V and 3 bases from J, with 22 bases between. CDR3 in amino acids: CASSLVPTGVKGYYEQYF. DNA for the CDR3: TGTGCCAGCAGCTTAGTTCCGACAGGAGTGAAGGGCTACTACGAGCAGTACTTC.

In its sample, this clone was seen a few times. The gene calls are TRBV5-1 and TRBJ2-7; a weak D match, TRBD2 (6 bases). The CDR3 is 14 residues long. The V end lost 4 bases, the J end lost 3 bases, and 14 bases lay between the germline ends. The germline CDR1 and CDR2 sequences are SGHRS and YFSETQ. The CDR3 DNA follows: TGCGCCAGCAGCCCGATAGCGGCAAGCTACGAGCAGTACTTC. It codes for CASSPIAASYEQYF.

The chain recombines TRBV6-6 with TRBJ2-7; D ambiguous. V lost 0 bases to trimming and J lost 0 bases, with 9 bases between them. The CDR3 is 15 residues long. Per the germline V gene, CDR1 is MNHNY and CDR2 is SVGAGI (reference sequence). The CDR3 is CASSYSPRSSYEQYF. In DNA form, the CDR3 reads TGTGCCAGCAGTTACTCGCCGAGGAGCTCCTACGAGCAGTACTTC.

This clone occurred a few times. The chain combines TRBV18 with TRBJ2-1, with D perhaps TRBD2 (5 bases). The CDR3 extends over 14 amino acids. Trimming shortened V by 6 bases and J by 3 bases, and 12 bases separated the two germline ends. Germline CDR1 is KGHSH and CDR2 is LQKENI. The CDR3 DNA sequence: TGTGCCAGCTCGCTGGTCGCGGGCTACAATGAGCAGTTCTTC. Its translation is CASSLVAGYNEQFF.